A selection of T cell receptor beta chains follows, all from one sample in a study of T-cell reconstitution after alpha-beta-depleted transplantation in children. TCRdb used MiXCR to reprocess the PCR reads, holding one entry per CDR3 protein. The table includes around 440,000 distinct CDR3 sequences, under 12% detected once. The material sequenced was PBMCs, taken before TCRalphabeta/CD19-depleted stem cell transplant. The source is a child younger than 10 with inherited bone marrow failure, due to receive a stem cell transplant. Both conserved end residues are trimmed from each CDR3. Some rows mark clone size as missing; the rest say once, few, many or name a class of expanded clone.

j_call,v_call,clone_size,cdr3_aa
TRBJ2-7,TRBV12-3/TRBV12-4,many,ASSLLGQGLGEQY
TRBJ2-3,TRBV7-2,.,ASSRDAITDTQY
TRBJ2-7,TRBV6-6,.,ASSYSSQEQY
TRBJ2-7,TRBV5-1,.,ASSSDPTGTDHEQY
TRBJ2-1,TRBV5-1,many,ASRHRRAGYNEQF
TRBJ2-2,TRBV2,.,AISPRDRGPFRGGELF
TRBJ1-5,TRBV5-1,many,ASSLLQGQPQH
TRBJ2-3,TRBV6-1,many,ASTPGQGKDTQY
TRBJ2-1,TRBV6-1,.,ASSSPARPHLIDNEQF
TRBJ2-3,TRBV10-3,.,AISPGLASGSSTDTQY
TRBJ2-3,TRBV7-9,many,ASSLRGNTQY
TRBJ2-1,TRBV11-2,few,ASSLGSGLAGARNNEQF
TRBJ2-1,TRBV29-1,few,SVEATGGLINEQF
TRBJ2-1,TRBV7-9,few,ASSWQSSYNEQF
TRBJ1-1,TRBV4-3,many,ASSQNFNTEAF
TRBJ2-1,TRBV5-5,.,ASSQTGTSGPNEQF
TRBJ2-1,TRBV27,many,ASSHQASPDEQF
TRBJ1-2,TRBV12-3/TRBV12-4,few,ASSLIWAESHGAGYT
TRBJ2-2,TRBV7-9,.,ASSTSGTLSAGELF
TRBJ1-2,TRBV7-2,few,ASSLVKGQGYGYT
TRBJ2-3,TRBV20-1,many,SVPGLAATQY
TRBJ2-1,TRBV6-2/TRBV6-3,.,ASTDRTSYNEQF
TRBJ2-3,TRBV29-1,many,SVVGLALTDTQY
TRBJ1-2,TRBV5-1,many,ASSLAPGTVDGYT
TRBJ2-7,TRBV4-1,.,ASSPMTGTVGEQY
TRBJ1-2,TRBV7-2,many,ASSLDRAVGYT
TRBJ1-1,TRBV5-5,few,ASSLGHATEAF
TRBJ2-4,TRBV10-3,few,AITMDKQY
TRBJ1-1,TRBV5-1,many,ASSLLGASGGTEAF
TRBJ2-1,TRBV5-1,many,ASSFGDAHNEQF
TRBJ2-1,TRBV29-1,many,SVDLWGAEQF
TRBJ2-4,TRBV30,many,AWRGRLTLAKNIQY
TRBJ2-2,TRBV19,many,ASRRSDRGTGELF
TRBJ2-7,TRBV5-1,.,ASSLDLAGVLVYEQY
TRBJ2-5,TRBV10-3,few,AISEPSGGYQETQY
TRBJ2-5,TRBV4-3,many,ASSQGRGGGETQY
TRBJ2-2,TRBV12-3/TRBV12-4,many,ASSLRQGATGELF
TRBJ2-2,TRBV5-1,many,ASSVSGTVNTGELF
TRBJ2-2,TRBV29-1,many,SVNTAGQSGELF
TRBJ1-2,TRBV6-5,many,ASRADDHYGYT
TRBJ2-7,TRBV6-1,many,ASSVVLAGPYEQY
TRBJ1-5,TRBV4-3,many,ASSQSHRRNQPQH
TRBJ2-5,TRBV6-1,many,ASSDEAGIGETQY
TRBJ2-4,TRBV28,many,ASSLSTRQRSKNIQY
TRBJ2-7,TRBV27,.,TSRLRDRFYEQY
TRBJ2-2,TRBV5-6,many,ASSLSDRTGELF
TRBJ1-4,TRBV4-2,many,ASSQQDLRGGGEKLF